This TCR beta chain was recorded in a study of shared clonotypes between healthy human individuals. Germline CDR1 SQVTM, CDR2 ANQGSEA. The CDR3 runs to 13 residues. V lost 4 bases, J lost 0 bases, and 8 bases lay in between. This table comes from immunoSEQ multiplex PCR, and its TCRdb copy is limited to in-frame clones, with some not included. The sample has roughly 2 million clones; approximately 94% are singletons. The receptor's source is a man between 18 and 29 years old in good health. The chain has TRBV29-1 and TRBJ2-3, with D tentatively TRBD2 (6 bases). Sample: naive CD4+ T cells sorted from blood. Subset here: CD45RA+ positively selected. The CDR3 DNA reads TGCAGCGTTGGCGGGGCTAGCACAGATACGCAGTATTTT. Amino acid sequence: CSVGGASTDTQYF.